This T cell receptor beta chain was profiled in a study of blood T cell repertoires in COVID-19. Across the study: Samples representing acute and convalescent COVID-19 were sourced from the United States, Italy and Spain. Sources were T cells, B-cell-depleted T cells, or PBMCs; the material itself was cDNA or gDNA.

The germline V gene encodes CDR1 GTSNPN and CDR2 SVGIG (reference sequence). The germline V and J ends were trimmed by 1 base and 2 bases, with 10 bases remaining between them. The CDR3 has 14 amino acids. Original analysis: Estimation of nucleated cell counts relied on the amplification of reference gene primers. Here immunoSEQ multiplex PCR was the method, and the copy in TCRdb shows in-frame clones only, minus some. V and J calls and clone size follow that table, whereas D and trimming were derived from the DNA. Of roughly 300,000 clones in the sample, around 80% were seen once. This clonotype was sampled from a woman in her forties or fifties with acute or convalescent COVID-19. Sequencing was carried out using peripheral blood. The J gene is TRBJ2-3, the V gene TRBV30; the D gene is possibly TRBD2 (6 bases). This chain's CDR3 is CAWSGILATDTQYF. CDR3 DNA sequence: TGTGCCTGGAGTGGGATACTAGCCACAGATACGCAGTATTTT.